In this sample, the clone carrying this TCR beta chain turned up a few times. This entry comes from a study of T cells in Graves' hyperthyroidism and ophthalmopathy. Not enrolled were patients with uncontrolled infection, other autoimmune disease, pregnancy or lactation. TCR beta CDR3 regions were amplified from RNA. Carried out on the TCR CDR3, a first-round RT-PCR used the HTBI primer set. TCRdb passed the multiplex PCR reads through MiXCR, listing each CDR3 protein once. The sample consists of over 400,000 distinct CDR3 sequences, roughly 14% of them appearing once. V was pared by 4 bases and J by 4 bases, with 7 bases between. The CDR3 sequence is 12 residues long. The germline V gene encodes CDR1 MGHRA and CDR2 YSYEKL.

This rearrangement joins TRBV4-1 to TRBJ2-5; D is unresolved. Material: blood. The clonotype originates from a man younger than 35 with Graves' ophthalmopathy. In DNA form, the CDR3 reads TGCGCCAGCAGCCGAACTGGAGAGACCCAGTACTTC. Translated: CASSRTGETQYF.